Shown below are 10 T cell receptor beta chains from a single sample sequenced in a study of identical twins. TCRdb processed the 5' RACE reads anew with MiXCR; each CDR3 protein has one entry. The sample holds about 660,000 distinct CDR3 sequences, 8.5% to 9.5% seen once. The same sample was also studied in work on yellow fever vaccine responses in identical twins.

Sequenced material: PBMCs. Receptors originate from a woman aged 18-29 years in good health.

This clonotype was seen a handful of times. This sequence joins TRBV20-1 and TRBJ2-3; 10 bases are a match to TRBD1. Germline CDR1 reads DFQATT; CDR2 reads SNEGSKA (reference sequence). The ends lost 1 base at V and 5 bases at J; junction bases unmatched: 6. The CDR3 is 15 residues long. The CDR3 loop reads CSARAWDRGVDTQYF. CDR3 DNA sequence: TGCAGTGCTAGAGCCTGGGACAGGGGTGTAGATACGCAGTATTTT.

CDR3 sequence: CASILAGAMNTGELFF. The CDR3 DNA reads TGTGCCAGCATACTAGCGGGGGCCATGAACACCGGGGAGCTGTTTTTT. V usage is TRBV7-8 and J usage is TRBJ2-2, with TRBD2 identical over 11 bases. CDR1 SGHVS and CDR2 FQNEAQ come from the germline V gene. This CDR3 is built from 16 residues. Trimming took 7 bases from V and 1 from J; bases not matched to a gene: 5.

This clonotype was seen at least ten times. Compared with germline, one end of the junction differs, possibly owing to a read error. The chain carries TRBV25-1 and TRBJ2-2; D is unclear. Per the germline V gene, CDR1 is MGHDK and CDR2 is SYGVNS. This CDR3 is built from 9 residues. The CDR3 spells CARIGQVEF. The CDR3 DNA reads TGTGCCAGAATTGGGCAGGTAGAATTT.

This clonotype was seen at least ten times. The chain uses TRBV3-1 and TRBJ1-1; 8 bases are shared with TRBD1. The ends lost 7 bases at V and 4 bases at J; junction bases unmatched: 2. The CDR3 sequence is 12 residues long. Germline V gene data show CDR1 as LGHDT and CDR2 as YNNKEL (reference sequence). The chain's CDR3 is CASKTGGTEAFF. DNA of the CDR3: TGTGCCAGCAAAACAGGGGGCACTGAAGCTTTCTTT.

This clonotype came up many times. This rearrangement joins TRBV7-2 to TRBJ2-3, with 13 bases matching TRBD2. Germline lookup yields CDR1 SGHTA and CDR2 FQGNSA. The CDR3 runs to 16 residues. J gave up 5 bases and V 3 bases, and 5 bases lay outside the gene matches. The DNA for the CDR3 is TGTGCCAGCAGCTTCACTAGCGGGGGGGCGGGAGATACGCAGTATTTT. Encoded protein: CASSFTSGGAGDTQYF.

J is TRBJ2-1 and V is TRBV6-2 or TRBV6-3; 8 nucleotides match TRBD2. After removal of 4 bases from V and 2 bases from J, the junction contained 4 bases not matched to a gene. The germline gives CDR1 MNHEY, CDR2 SVGEGT. The CDR3 contains 15 residues. For the CDR3, the DNA is TGTGCCAGCAGTTTCACGGGAGGGGCCTACAATGAGCAGTTCTTC. Translating it yields CASSFTGGAYNEQFF.

This clonotype was found a few times. V is TRBV28 and J is TRBJ2-7; D gene unclear. This CDR3 has 14 amino acids. Germline values: CDR1 MDHEN, CDR2 SYDVKM. V lost 5 bases and J 5 bases, leaving 16 bases between the germline ends. CDR3 loop: CASSPSSPIHEQYF. CDR3 DNA: TGTGCCAGCAGTCCCTCCTCACCCATCCACGAGCAGTACTTC.

This clonotype was counted only a few times. The chain joins TRBV4-3 to TRBJ2-2; D call uncertain. This CDR3 is built from 15 residues. Per germline, CDR1 LGHNA and CDR2 YSLEER. V lost 1 base, J lost 6 bases, and 12 bases lay in between. This CDR3 reads CASSQVNVVAGELFF. DNA of the CDR3: TGCGCCAGCAGCCAAGTGAATGTGGTGGCCGGGGAGCTGTTTTTT.

This clonotype was seen a few times. The chain links TRBV27 to TRBJ1-1; D not certain. Germline assignment: CDR1 MNHEY and CDR2 SMNVEV (reference sequence). This CDR3 comprises 15 residues. The V end lost 7 bases, the J end lost 3 bases, and 18 bases lay between the germline ends. The CDR3 bases are TGTGCCAGCAACCGTGCAAACCTTAAGGACACTGAAGCTTTCTTT. Protein: CASNRANLKDTEAFF.

The table lists this clonotype with a few counts. The chain couples TRBV28 to TRBJ2-2; weak D call: TRBD2 (5 bases). In germline, CDR1 is MDHEN, CDR2 SYDVKM. The CDR3 has 13 residues. CDR3 amino acids: CATRARLSGELFF. The CDR3 DNA is TGTGCGACGCGGGCTAGATTGTCCGGGGAGCTGTTTTTT.